These 8 T cell receptor beta chains share one sample of origin, sequenced in a study of CD8+ T cells in alopecia areata. RNA was isolated and reverse transcribed to cDNA, the sequencing template. The data were produced by immunoSEQ multiplex PCR, yet TCRdb's version contains in-frame clones alone and is incomplete. The sample yields approximately 280,000 clones, without any singletons. A sort of pooled cutaneous lymph node cells used CD4, CD8alpha, NKG2D, NKG2ACE and other stains. The sample taken for sequencing was CD4+ T cells sorted from a lymph node. Receptors originate from a C3H/HeJ mouse with alopecia areata. The strain's MHC type: H2-k.

Concerning this clone: The genes are named according to mouse. Read data end 4 residues before the CDR3 end; the end is taken from the germline J gene. The chain carries TRBV13-1 and TRBJ2-7; a weak D match, TRBD2 (6 bases). CDR3 length: 14 residues. Germline CDR1 reads NSHNY; CDR2 reads SYGAGN. Trimming left V 5 bases short and J 0 bases short, with 12 bases between. CDR3 region: CASRDTGNSYEQYF. The sequenced CDR3 bases are TGTGCCAGCAGGGATACTGGGAACTCCTAT.

This clone has only a few counts. All gene names here are mouse names. The sequence runs out 4 residues before the end of the CDR3; the remainder is reconstructed from the germline J gene. The rearrangement links TRBV19 to TRBJ2-2, with D perhaps matching TRBD1 (6 bases). Germline lookup yields CDR1 FNHDT and CDR2 SITEND (reference sequence). CDR3 size: 15 residues. The V gene lost 3 bases and the J gene lost 1 base, with 10 bases spanning the gap. The CDR3: CASSRRTENTGQLYF. Incomplete CDR3 DNA: TGTGCCAGCAGTAGGCGGACAGAAAACACCGGG.

Remarks on this clone: Germline and genes here are mouse. The read gets to within 4 residues of the CDR3 end, and the germline J gene fills in the rest. The gene calls are TRBV19 and TRBJ2-2, with TRBD2 matching 11 bases. Unmatched junction bases numbered 3, after V lost 3 bases and J lost 2 bases. Germline CDR1 is FNHDT and CDR2 is SITEND (reference sequence). The CDR3 spans 16 residues. CDR3 DNA (partial): TGTGCCAGCAGTACGGGACTGGGGGTGAACACCGGG. It yields the protein CASSTGLGVNTG. In full, the CDR3 reads CASSTGLGVNTGQLYF.

About this clone itself: Here the gene names and germline are mouse. The CDR3 end falls 4 residues outside the read, so it is completed with the germline J gene. The gene calls are TRBV5 and TRBJ2-1; 9 bases align to TRBD2. Germline CDR1 is LGHNA and CDR2 is YNLKQL (reference sequence). The CDR3 extends over 16 amino acids. The V and J ends lost 2 bases and 6 bases, in that order; junction bases with no gene match: 8. Partial CDR3 DNA: TGTGCCAGCAGCCAATGGGGGGGCGGAGGGGTTGCT. Translation gives CASSQWGGGGVA. The entire CDR3 is CASSQWGGGGVAEQFF.

Regarding this clone: Any gene name here is a mouse gene name. The read stops 4 residues short of the end of the CDR3; the missing end is completed from the germline J gene. The chain links TRBV13-1 to TRBJ2-3; 8 positions match TRBD2. Unmatched junction bases numbered 4, after V lost 0 bases and J lost 1 base. This CDR3 is built from 16 residues. Germline V CDR1 and CDR2: NSHNY, SYGAGN. The CDR3: CASSDEGGRGAETLYF. CDR3 DNA, as far as it was read: TGTGCCAGCAGTGATGAGGGGGGGCGGGGTGCAGAA.

About this clone itself: The gene names here belong to mouse. The read stops 4 residues short of the end of the CDR3; the missing end is completed from the germline J gene. The chain employs TRBV13-1 and TRBJ1-1; 7 bases match TRBD1. CDR1 and CDR2 from the germline V gene are NSHNY and SYGAGN. V shed 2 bases, J shed 0 bases, and the junction held 4 bases outside the gene matches. The CDR3 covers 15 residues. The CDR3 here is CASSEQGPANTEVFF. CDR3 DNA (partial): TGTGCCAGCAGTGAACAGGGGCCTGCAAACACA.

As concerns this clone: Genes here carry mouse names. The CDR3 is cut off 4 residues early in the read; its end comes from the germline J gene. The V and J genes are TRBV1 and TRBJ2-2; 9 bases are shared with TRBD1. The CDR3 runs 15 residues. Germline CDR1 is NSQYPW and CDR2 is LRSPGD (reference sequence). The part of the CDR3 DNA that was read is TGCACCTGCAGTGCAGATACAGGGGGCGTCGGG. This encodes CTCSADTGGVG. The entire CDR3 protein is CTCSADTGGVGQLYF.

This clone turned up a few times. Mouse germline and gene names are used. The read ends 4 residues shy of where the CDR3 ends; the end is completed using the germline J gene. The rearrangement uses TRBV14 and TRBJ2-5, with TRBD2 matching over 14 bases. Trimming took 5 bases from V and 1 from J; bases not matched to a gene: 6. The germline gives CDR1 SGHDT, CDR2 FRDEAV. The CDR3 totals 17 residues. The CDR3 sequence: CASRPGLGGRDQDTQYF. Partial CDR3 DNA: TGTGCCAGCAGACCGGGACTGGGGGGGCGCGACCAAGAC.